This T cell receptor beta chain was sequenced for a study of glioma-infiltrating T cells. Overall study: Sequencing aimed for about 4- to 11-fold coverage of 750,000 to 1,000,000 peripheral T cells.

Note on this clonotype: A junction boundary mismatches the germline segment, possibly from a read error.

Amplification of TCR alpha and beta CDR3 regions from RNA used iRepertoire nested multiplex PCR. One entry per CDR3 protein, called by TCRdb with MiXCR from the multiplex PCR reads. The repertoire consists of about 410,000 distinct CDR3 sequences, with roughly two fifths occurring once and the leading ten covering around 12%. CDR3 size: 16 residues. Per the germline V gene, CDR1 is SGHVS and CDR2 is FNYEAQ. The clonotype was recovered from a human donor with low-grade glioma or glioblastoma, undergoing nonglioma brain surgery, or in good health (not recorded which). Sequences were obtained from glioma tissue, nonneoplastic brain tissue, or PBMCs (not recorded which). The rearrangement uses TRBV7-6 and TRBJ1-2, with 7 bases matching TRBD1. CDR3 coding DNA: TGTGCCAGCAGCTTATCGATTACAGGGGATTGGGATGGCCACACCTTC. Translation: CASSLSITGDWDGHTF.